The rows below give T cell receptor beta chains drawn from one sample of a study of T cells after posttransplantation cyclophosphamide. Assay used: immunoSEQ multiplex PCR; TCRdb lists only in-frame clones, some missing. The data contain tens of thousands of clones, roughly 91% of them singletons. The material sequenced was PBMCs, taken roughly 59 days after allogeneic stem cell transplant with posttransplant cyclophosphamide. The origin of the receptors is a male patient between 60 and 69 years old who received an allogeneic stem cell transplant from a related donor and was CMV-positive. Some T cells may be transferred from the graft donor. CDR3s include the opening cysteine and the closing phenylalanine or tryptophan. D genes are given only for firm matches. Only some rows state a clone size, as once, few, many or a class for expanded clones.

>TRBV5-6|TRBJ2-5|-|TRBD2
TGTGCCAGCAGCCGCGCTAGCGGGGGAGGGGAGACCCAGTACTTC
CASSRASGGGETQYF
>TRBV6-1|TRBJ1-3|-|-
TGTGCCAGCAGTGACGGACAGCACTTGGGGAACACCATATATTTT
CASSDGQHLGNTIYF
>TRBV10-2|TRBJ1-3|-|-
TGCGCCAGCAGATTGGACAGCTTCTCTGGAAACACCATATATTTT
CASRLDSFSGNTIYF
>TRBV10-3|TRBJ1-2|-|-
TGTGCCATCGGAGGAAGGACGGGAGGAGACTATGGCTACACCTTC
CAIGGRTGGDYGYTF
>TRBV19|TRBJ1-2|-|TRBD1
TGTGCCAGTAGTGTCGACAGGGGTGGAAACACCTTC
CASSVDRGGNTF
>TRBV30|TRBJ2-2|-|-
TGTGCCTGGAGTGTAATTTGGCCCGGGGAGCTGTTTTTT
CAWSVIWPGELFF
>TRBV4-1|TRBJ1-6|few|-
TGCGCCAGCAGCCAACGGGACGGTGGGGGGGGTTCACCCCTCCACTTT
CASSQRDGGGGSPLHF
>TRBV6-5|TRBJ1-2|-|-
TGTGCCAGCAGTTACAGGTGGGGGGGTTATGGCTACACCTTC
CASSYRWGGYGYTF
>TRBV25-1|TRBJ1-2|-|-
TGTGCCAGCAGTGACGCAGGTCTGGGCTACACCTTC
CASSDAGLGYTF
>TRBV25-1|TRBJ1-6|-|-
TGTGCCAGCAGTGAATTGGACTGGGTAGATTCACCCCTCCACTTT
CASSELDWVDSPLHF
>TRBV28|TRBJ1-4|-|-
TGTGCCAGCAGTCTGACACCCCCGAAACTGTTTTTT
CASSLTPPKLFF
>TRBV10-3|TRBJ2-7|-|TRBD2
TGTGCCATCAGTTACCTAGCGGGGGCCCCCTACGAGCAGTACTTC
CAISYLAGAPYEQYF
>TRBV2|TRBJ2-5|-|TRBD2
TGTGCCAGCGCGGGACTAGCGGGGGTCCAAGAGACCCAGTACTTC
CASAGLAGVQETQYF
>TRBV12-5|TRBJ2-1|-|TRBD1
TGTGCTAGTGGTTTGGTACGGGGACAGGGGATCAGCAATGAGCAGTTCTTC
CASGLVRGQGISNEQFF
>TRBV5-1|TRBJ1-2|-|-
TGCGCCAGCAGCTCGCATCGGACAGATCCTAACTATGGCTACACCTTC
CASSSHRTDPNYGYTF
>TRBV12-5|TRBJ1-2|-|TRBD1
TGTGCTAGTGGTTTCCGGGACAGGGACCTCTACACCTTC
CASGFRDRDLYTF
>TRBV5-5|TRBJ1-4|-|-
TGTGCCAGCAGCTTCCGAGACAGGCGCTTGATAGTCAATGAAAAACTGTTTTTT
CASSFRDRRLIVNEKLFF
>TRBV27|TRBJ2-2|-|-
TGTGCCAGCAGTTTCTCCCAGTTATCCGGGGAGCTGTTTTTT
CASSFSQLSGELFF
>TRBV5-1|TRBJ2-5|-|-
TGCGCCAGCAGCTTGGAGAGAGGGGGAGAGACCCAGTACTTC
CASSLERGGETQYF
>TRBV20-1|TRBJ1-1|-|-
TGCAGTGCTAGCCGGACAGCAGGGGCTTTCTTT
CSASRTAGAFF
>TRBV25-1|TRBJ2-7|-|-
TGTGCCAGCAGCAACCCCTTAGCCCCCGAGCAGTACTTC
CASSNPLAPEQYF
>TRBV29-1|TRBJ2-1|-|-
TGCAGCGCCAGGCCGCAGGGCAATGAGCAGTTCTTC
CSARPQGNEQFF
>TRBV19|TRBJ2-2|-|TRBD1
TGTGCCAGTATCCCCTCGGACAGGAAGAACACCGGGGAGCTGTTTTTT
CASIPSDRKNTGELFF
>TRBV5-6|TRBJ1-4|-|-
TGTGCCAGCAGCTTAACCGGGGAGAAACTGTTTTTT
CASSLTGEKLFF
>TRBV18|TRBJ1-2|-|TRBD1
TGTGCCAGCTCACCGACAGGGAATGGCTACACCTTC
CASSPTGNGYTF
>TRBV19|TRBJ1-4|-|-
TGTGCCAGTAGGGCGTCCGGGGGTCAGGTTAATGAAAAACTGTTTTTT
CASRASGGQVNEKLFF
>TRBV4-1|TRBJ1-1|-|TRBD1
TGCGCCAGCAGCCCGAATGCAGGGGGCGAAACTGAAGCTTTCTTT
CASSPNAGGETEAFF
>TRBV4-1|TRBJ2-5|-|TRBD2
TGCGCCAGCAGCCAAGAGCCGACTAGCGGGGACACATATTCAAAAGAGACCCAGTACTTC
CASSQEPTSGDTYSKETQYF
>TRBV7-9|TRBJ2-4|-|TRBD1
TGTGCCAGCAGCCAGGACAGGGTCGGATTAGCCAAAAACATTCAGTACTTC
CASSQDRVGLAKNIQYF
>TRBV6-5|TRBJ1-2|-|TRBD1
TGTGCCAGCAGTTACGGGGACAGGGGGCTTGGCTACACCTTC
CASSYGDRGLGYTF
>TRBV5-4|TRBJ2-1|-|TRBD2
TGTGCCAGCAGCTTGGCGCTAGCGGGGGGTGAGGAGCAGTTCTTC
CASSLALAGGEEQFF
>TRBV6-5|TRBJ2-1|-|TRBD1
TGTGCCAGCCACGGGACAGCAAATTACAATGAGCAGTTCTTC
CASHGTANYNEQFF
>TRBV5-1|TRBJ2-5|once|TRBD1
TGCGCCAGCAGCTCCCCCGGACAGGCAGAGACCCAGTACTTC
CASSSPGQAETQYF
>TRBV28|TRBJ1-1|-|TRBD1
TGTGCCAGCCCTTTAGGGACAGAGCCTTTCTTT
CASPLGTEPFF
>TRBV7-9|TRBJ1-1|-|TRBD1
TGTGCCAGCAGGACAGGGGACGTCACGGCTTTCTTT
CASRTGDVTAFF
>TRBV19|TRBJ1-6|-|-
TGTGCCAGTAGTCCCCAAGAGATTTCACCCCTCCACTTT
CASSPQEISPLHF
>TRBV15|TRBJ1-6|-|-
TGTGCCACCAGCACCACCCCTAGCTCCTATAATTCCCCCCTCCACTTT
CATSTTPSSYNSPLHF
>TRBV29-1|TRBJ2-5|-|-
TGCAGCGCCGAGGGCCAAGAGACCCAGTACTTC
CSAEGQETQYF
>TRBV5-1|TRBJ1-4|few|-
TGCGCCAGCAGCTCCGACCCAGGACAGGAAAAACTGTTTTTT
CASSSDPGQEKLFF
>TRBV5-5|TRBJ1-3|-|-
TGTGCCAGCAGCTTGGGGCCGGGGGTATACTCTGGAAACACCATATATTTT
CASSLGPGVYSGNTIYF
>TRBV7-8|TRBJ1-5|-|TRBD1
TGTGCCAGCAGCGGATCGACAGGGGGAAATCAGCCCCAGCATTTT
CASSGSTGGNQPQHF
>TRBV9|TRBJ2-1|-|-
TGTGCCAGCACCTCAGAGGGGGACGCATACAATGAGCAGTTCTTC
CASTSEGDAYNEQFF
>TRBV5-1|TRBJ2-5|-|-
TGCGCCAGCAGCTTGGCTCCCCAAGAGACCCAGTACTTC
CASSLAPQETQYF
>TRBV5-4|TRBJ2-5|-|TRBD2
TGTGCCAGCAGCTGGACTAGCGGGGGGGAGACCCAGTACTTC
CASSWTSGGETQYF
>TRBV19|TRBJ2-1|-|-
TGTGCCAGTAGTATATCCGTGGCTAGCGCTTACAATGAGCAGTTCTTC
CASSISVASAYNEQFF
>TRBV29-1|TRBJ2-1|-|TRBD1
TGCAGCGTTGTCTACTTCCAGGGGGCGCGAAATGAGCAGTTCTTC
CSVVYFQGARNEQFF
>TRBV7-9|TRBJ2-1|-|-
TGTGCCAGCAGCTTAGCGGGGGGAGTGTACAATGAGCAGTTCTTC
CASSLAGGVYNEQFF
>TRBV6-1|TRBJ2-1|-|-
TGTGCCAGCAGGGCGACAGTCTCCTACAATGAGCAGTTCTTC
CASRATVSYNEQFF
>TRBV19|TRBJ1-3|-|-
TGTGCCAGTACCAAGGGGGACTCTGGAAACACCATATATTTT
CASTKGDSGNTIYF
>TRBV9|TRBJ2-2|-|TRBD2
TGTGCCAGCAGCGTAGGACTAGCGGGGGCCACCGGGGAGCTGTTTTTT
CASSVGLAGATGELFF